Below, 19 T cell receptor beta chains from the same sample are listed, as sequenced in a study of control samples from healthy donors and cancer patients. Libraries were prepared by immunoSEQ multiplex PCR; TCRdb keeps only in-frame clonotypes and omits some of them. The sample yields 75,000 to 100,000 clones, roughly 92% seen once. The sequenced material came from blood. Receptors originate from a human donor in good health. The donor label of this sample is uncertain.

The rearrangement links TRBV28 to TRBJ1-1, with D possibly TRBD1 on 6 matching bases. Germline CDR1 MDHEN, CDR2 SYDVKM. The V gene lost 7 bases and the J gene lost 5 bases, with 23 bases spanning the gap. The CDR3 consists of 16 residues. Written as DNA, the CDR3 is TGTGCCAGCACATCAGACCGGGACACCCGATGGACTGAAGCTTTCTTT. Its protein is CASTSDRDTRWTEAFF.

The chain employs TRBV4-3 and TRBJ1-2; D unresolved. CDR1 and CDR2 (germline): LGHNA, YSLEER. The CDR3 sequence is 15 residues long. V lost 0 bases and J 0 bases, leaving 8 bases between the germline ends. The CDR3 protein is CASSQDLPSNYGYTF. The CDR3 coding sequence is TGCGCCAGCAGCCAAGATCTGCCGTCTAACTATGGCTACACCTTC.

This chain connects TRBV18 to TRBJ1-2, with TRBD1 matching 8 bases. The V gene end was trimmed by 5 bases and the J gene end by 7 bases; junction bases not matched to a gene: 3. Germline V gene data show CDR1 as KGHSH and CDR2 as LQKENI. The CDR3 consists of 12 residues. CDR3 nucleotides: TGTGCCAGCTCAACAACAGGGGGTGGCTACACCTTC. As protein: CASSTTGGGYTF.

There are a few counts of this clone. The chain has TRBV5-1 and TRBJ2-5, with D perhaps given as TRBD1 or TRBD2 (5 bases each). V was shortened by 0 bases and J by 7 bases, with 13 bases between the two germline ends. Germline-derived CDR1 and CDR2 are SGHRS and YFSETQ. The CDR3 covers 14 residues. CDR3 region: CASSLGEGRGTQYF. In nucleotides, the CDR3 is TGCGCCAGCAGCTTGGGTGAGGGGCGTGGGACCCAGTACTTC. Looking up the rest from reference TRBV5-1 and TRBJ2-5 gives the full variable domain: KAGVTQTPRYLIKTRGQQVTLSCSPISGHRSVSWYQQTPGQGLQFLFEYFSETQRNKGNFPGRFSGRQFSNSRSEMNVSTLELGDSALYLCASSLGEGRGTQYFGPGTRLLVL.

The rearrangement uses TRBV10-3 and TRBJ2-5; 7 nucleotides agree with TRBD1. Trimming removed 4 bases from V and 1 base from J; junction bases left unmatched: 6. Germline V gives CDR1 ENHRY, CDR2 SYGVKD. The CDR3 extends over 15 amino acids. The CDR3 loop reads CAISGDWDSQETQYF. DNA for the CDR3: TGTGCCATCAGTGGTGATTGGGACAGCCAAGAGACCCAGTACTTC.

The rearrangement uses TRBV2 and TRBJ1-3, with D maybe TRBD1 (5 bases). The CDR3 runs to 16 residues. The ends were cut back, 7 bases at V and 0 bases at J, with 16 bases in the middle. Germline V lookup: CDR1 SNHLY, CDR2 FYNNEI. CDR3 loop: CASTSVRGSSGNTIYF. For the CDR3, the DNA is TGTGCCAGCACATCGGTACGGGGGAGCTCTGGAAACACCATATATTTT.

The rearrangement joins TRBV19 to TRBJ1-3, with a tentative D call TRBD1 (6 bases). The CDR3 covers 13 residues. CDR1 is LNHDA and CDR2 is SQIVND in the germline V gene (reference sequence). Trimming stripped 8 bases from V and 5 bases from J, with 13 bases between. The CDR3 loop reads CASGRTVRNTIYF. DNA for the CDR3: TGTGCCAGTGGACGGACAGTCAGAAACACCATATATTTT.

The rearrangement joins TRBV13 to TRBJ2-1; unclear D gene. Looked up from germline, CDR1 is PRHDT and CDR2 is FYEKMQ (reference sequence). Trimming removed 5 bases from V and 1 base from J, with 15 bases in between. This CDR3 has 16 amino acids. The CDR3 region has the DNA TGTGCCAGCAGCCTAAATTCAGGTACTTCCTACAATGAGCAGTTCTTC. It specifies CASSLNSGTSYNEQFF.

The chain links TRBV5-1 to TRBJ2-5; 7 positions match TRBD2. The CDR3 sequence is 17 residues long. Germline V gene data show CDR1 as SGHRS and CDR2 as YFSETQ. V was clipped by 0 bases and J by 6 bases; unmatched bases: 14. CDR3 protein: CASSLALSGGLPKTQYF. The CDR3 bases are TGCGCCAGCAGCTTGGCCTTGTCGGGGGGACTTCCGAAGACCCAGTACTTC.

Worth noting for this clone: One end of the junction varies from germline; a read error may be responsible. The chain's CDR3 is CVSSLYMGGVGNQPQHF. CDR3 DNA: TGTGTCAGCAGTTTATATATGGGGGGAGTGGGCAATCAGCCCCAGCATTTT. V gene TRBV6-2 or TRBV6-3 combines with J gene TRBJ1-5, with D possibly matching TRBD1 (5 bases). CDR1 and CDR2 (germline): MNHEY, SVGEGT. The CDR3 covers 17 residues.

The CDR3 here is CASGTDPNYGYTF. The CDR3 DNA is TGCGCCAGCGGGACAGATCCTAACTATGGCTACACCTTC. The genes are TRBV10-2 and TRBJ1-2; 7 bases map to TRBD1. V lost 8 bases, J lost 0 bases, and 3 bases stayed unmatched. This CDR3 contains 13 residues. Germline V gives CDR1 WSHSY, CDR2 SAAADI.

The gene calls are TRBV2 and TRBJ2-2; the D call may be TRBD1 or TRBD2 (5 bases each). Germline loops: CDR1 SNHLY, CDR2 FYNNEI. CDR3 length equals 15 residues. Trimming removed 4 bases at V and 7 bases at J, with 16 bases between. This CDR3 reads CASSVPGQGIGELFF. The CDR3, as DNA: TGTGCCAGCAGTGTCCCGGGGCAAGGCATCGGGGAGCTGTTTTTT.

The chain has TRBV12-5 and TRBJ2-3; maybe TRBD2 (6 bases). V gave up 5 bases and J gave up 1 base, with 10 bases separating them. This CDR3 has 14 residues. Germline V gene lookup returns CDR1 LGHNT and CDR2 FRNRAP. CDR3 in DNA: TGTGCTAGTGGTCATGTAGCGGGCACAGATACGCAGTATTTT. It yields the protein CASGHVAGTDTQYF.

This chain links TRBV1 with TRBJ1-2. TRBV1 is a known pseudogene. The CDR3 totals 13 residues. CDR3 DNA sequence: TGCACCAGCAGCCAATCGGACTTAAATGGCTACACCTTC. It yields the protein CTSSQSDLNGYTF.

The chain combines TRBV19 with TRBJ2-1; TRBD1 matches at 7 bases. Germline assignment: CDR1 LNHDA and CDR2 SQIVND (reference sequence). Trimming cost V 5 bases and J 2 bases; bases outside gene matches: 9. This CDR3 region has 16 residues. The CDR3 DNA reads TGTGCCAGTAGTTTATTAACAGGGGCACCCTACAATGAGCAGTTCTTC. Encoded protein: CASSLLTGAPYNEQFF.

This clone was detected once. The chain uses TRBV19 and TRBJ2-6; D might be TRBD1 or TRBD2, each matching 5 bases. The CDR3 runs to 15 residues. The ends were cut back, 0 bases at V and 13 bases at J, with 16 bases in the middle. In germline, CDR1 is LNHDA, CDR2 SQIVND (reference sequence). Here the CDR3 reads CASSIDPGRKSVLTF. The CDR3, as DNA: TGTGCCAGTAGTATAGATCCGGGACGGAAATCTGTCCTGACTTTC.

The rearrangement links TRBV19 to TRBJ1-4; TRBD1 aligns across 8 bases. Germline V gene lookup returns CDR1 LNHDA and CDR2 SQIVND (reference sequence). The CDR3 covers 15 residues. V was pared by 4 bases and J by 4 bases, with 5 bases of the junction left unmatched. For the CDR3, the DNA is TGTGCCAGTAGTAGAGGACAGGGTCGTAATGAAAAACTGTTTTTT. Its protein product is CASSRGQGRNEKLFF.

The genes are TRBV7-2 and TRBJ1-5; D remains ambiguous. The CDR3 has 15 residues. The germline gives CDR1 SGHTA, CDR2 FQGNSA. V lost 1 base to trimming and J lost 0 bases, with 7 bases between them. CDR3 bases: TGTGCCAGCAGCTTAGGTAGATATAGCAATCAGCCCCAGCATTTT. As protein: CASSLGRYSNQPQHF.

The chain links TRBV6-6 to TRBJ1-5, with 7 bases aligning to TRBD1. The CDR3 is made up of 15 amino acids. Germline CDR1 reads MNHNY; CDR2 reads SVGAGI (reference sequence). V lost 8 bases and J lost 0; bases outside the gene matches: 7. CDR3 DNA sequence: TGTGCCAGCTTACTGGGACAGTATAGCAATCAGCCCCAGCATTTT. As protein: CASLLGQYSNQPQHF.